This T cell receptor beta chain appears in the sequencing data of a study of memory CD4+ T cells and cytomegalovirus serostatus. General study points: Repertoires predicted CMV serostatus with median bootstrapped AUC of 0.95. Each of 55 to 80 CMV-associated TCRbeta sequences occurred in one to five individuals.

Method: immunoSEQ multiplex PCR; TCRdb's copy keeps in-frame clones and lacks some. The sample lists 50,000 to 65,000 clones; approximately 78% were seen once. The CDR3 is made up of 11 amino acids. Per the germline V gene, CDR1 is MDHEN and CDR2 is SYDVKM. V dropped 5 bases and J dropped 5 bases, with 6 bases sitting between them. The sort gate was single viable CD3+CD4+CD8-CD45RO+ cells for memory CD4+ T cells. Donors' CMV status reflects serum IgG against pp150, pp28, p38, p52. There are a few counts of this clone. Its antigen is not identified. Material: memory CD4+ T cells from blood. This TCR came from an adult in good health and CMV-seronegative. This chain joins TRBV28 and TRBJ1-1; D unresolved. The CDR3 DNA reads TGTGCCAGCAGTCCTCAAACTGAAGCTTTCTTT. This sequence encodes CASSPQTEAFF.